This TCR beta chain was recorded in a study of T cell repertoires in cytomegalovirus infection. The study, taken as a whole, reports: Ex vivo, HLA-C-restricted CMV-specific TCR beta clonotypes prevailed over the rest of the response.

Per germline, CDR1 MNHNS and CDR2 SASEGT. V was clipped by 4 bases and J by 1 base, with 23 bases between them. This CDR3 comprises 20 residues. TCRdb reanalysed the reads using MiXCR and keeps one entry per CDR3 protein. In the table there are about 770,000 distinct CDR3 sequences, approximately 32% of which are singletons. Of note for this clonotype: The antigen is unknown.

The origin of this receptor is a human donor in good health (CMV status not recorded). Some clones in this sample may be carry-over from other donors' samples. The chain recombines TRBV6-1 with TRBJ2-6; the D gene is possibly TRBD1 (6 bases). Material: cultured CD8+ T cells from PBMCs, obtained from culture after CMV antigen stimulation. The CDR3 is CASSVGTKRLYRSGANVLTF. DNA of the CDR3: TGTGCCAGCAGTGTCGGGACAAAACGACTCTATCGTTCTGGGGCCAACGTCCTGACTTTC.